This T cell receptor beta chain was identified in a study of shared clonotypes between healthy human individuals. CDR3 length equals 17 residues. The ends lost 2 bases at V and 8 bases at J; junction bases unmatched: 15. Germline CDR1 is LNHNV and CDR2 is YYDKDF (reference sequence). The assay was immunoSEQ multiplex PCR, and TCRdb's table has in-frame clones only and misses some. The profile shows about 1.5 million clones, roughly 96% of them singletons. The TCR was taken from a man aged 25-40 years in good health. V usage is TRBV15 and J usage is TRBJ2-1; TRBD1 matches at 7 bases. Sequencing used naive CD4+ T cells sorted from blood. As to subset: CD45RA+ positively selected. The CDR3 spells CATSRRVTGVSVYEQFF. The CDR3 coding sequence is TGTGCCACCAGCAGACGGGTTACAGGGGTTAGCGTCTATGAGCAGTTCTTC.